This entry lists 25 T cell receptor beta chains sequenced from one sample in a study of blood T cell repertoires in COVID-19 (dated by TCRdb to 2019 to 2021). Library creation used the immunoSEQ multiplex PCR assay. This is the immuneACCESS table as TCRdb keeps it, with only in-frame sequences that have V and J called. A part of the clones is gone; compared with another copy, unresolved V genes explain less than half, and the rest is unexplained. This sample is represented by about 75,000 clones; 90% of them were singletons. The ten largest clones represent over 2.5% of the sample. The sequencing input was peripheral blood. The receptors derive from a human donor in a cohort sampled during active COVID-19.

This chain joins TRBV14 and TRBJ2-7; 9 bases fit TRBD1. This CDR3 is 16 amino acids long. The germline V gene encodes CDR1 SGHDN and CDR2 FVKESK. V trimming: 3 bases; J trimming: 8 bases; junction bases outside the gene matches: 14. CDR3 bases: TGTGCCAGCAGCCAGCCCGGGACAGGGAGAGGGGTAAAGCAGTACTTC. Translated, it gives CASSQPGTGRGVKQYF.

The J gene is TRBJ1-3, the V gene TRBV4-1; TRBD1 matches 7 bases. With V trimmed by 3 bases and J by 0 bases, 11 bases remained unmatched. Germline CDR1 is MGHRA and CDR2 is YSYEKL. The CDR3 loop spans 18 amino acids. CDR3: CASSHPRTGLSSGNTIYF. The CDR3 DNA reads TGCGCCAGCAGCCACCCTAGGACAGGACTGAGCTCTGGAAACACCATATATTTT.

The chain uses TRBV15 and TRBJ2-1, with 13 bases aligning to TRBD2. The CDR3 is 16 amino acids. Trimming removed 3 bases from V and 4 bases from J; junction bases left unmatched: 3. In germline, CDR1 is LNHNV, CDR2 YYDKDF (reference sequence). The CDR3 DNA is TGTGCCACCAGCAGGGTGGGACTAGCGGGGTACAATGAGCAGTTCTTC. Amino acids: CATSRVGLAGYNEQFF.

The chain has TRBV7-9 and TRBJ1-2; 11 bases match TRBD1. Germline values: CDR1 SEHNR, CDR2 FQNEAQ (reference sequence). This CDR3 is built from 15 residues. The junction had 2 bases not matched to a gene; V was cut back by 5 bases and J by 0 bases. CDR3 loop: CASSPGQGANYGYTF. The DNA of the CDR3 is TGTGCCAGCAGCCCGGGACAGGGGGCTAACTATGGCTACACCTTC.

The sample holds a few counts of this clone. The chain recombines TRBV5-6 with TRBJ2-2; 8 bases map to TRBD1. Germline CDR1 is SGHDT and CDR2 is YYEEEE. This CDR3 spans 15 amino acids. The ends lost 4 bases at V and 9 bases at J; junction bases unmatched: 11. The CDR3 spells CASSPDRGFFRELFF. In DNA form, the CDR3 reads TGTGCCAGCAGCCCAGACAGGGGATTCTTTCGGGAGCTGTTTTTT.

This clone is a singleton in its sample. This sequence joins TRBV5-4 and TRBJ2-5; a weak D match, TRBD2 (6 bases). Germline values: CDR1 SGHNT, CDR2 YYREEE (reference sequence). The length of the CDR3 is 14 residues. Trimming took 4 bases from V and 4 from J, leaving 14 bases between them. In DNA form, the CDR3 reads TGTGCCAGCAGCCCAGCCACGGGACTAGAGACCCAGTACTTC. Its translation is CASSPATGLETQYF.

The rearrangement uses TRBV7-8 and TRBJ2-7; D is ambiguous. This CDR3 has 14 residues. The V gene's germline CDR1 is SGHVS and CDR2 FQNEAQ. Deletions cut 1 base from V and 0 bases from J, with 7 bases between. The CDR3 DNA reads TGTGCCAGCAGCTTAGTGATGAGCTCCTACGAGCAGTACTTC. Its translation is CASSLVMSSYEQYF.

This clone was picked up a small number of times. The chain uses TRBV6-1 and TRBJ1-4; maybe TRBD1 (6 bases). Germline CDR1 MNHNS, CDR2 SASEGT. The ends were cut back, 2 bases at V and 3 bases at J, with 10 bases in the middle. The CDR3 is made up of 15 amino acids. CDR3 sequence: CASSERQAANEKLFF. The CDR3 region has the DNA TGTGCCAGCAGTGAACGACAGGCAGCTAATGAAAAACTGTTTTTT.

This chain connects TRBV27 to TRBJ2-5, with a tentative D call TRBD1 (6 bases). V was cut by 1 base and J by 3 bases, with 21 bases left in between. The CDR3 totals 18 residues. Per the germline V gene, CDR1 is MNHEY and CDR2 is SMNVEV (reference sequence). CDR3 region: CASSLWGQALRTEETQYF. CDR3 coding DNA: TGTGCCAGCAGTTTATGGGGGCAGGCCCTACGGACTGAAGAGACCCAGTACTTC.

This chain links TRBV19 with TRBJ1-3; D is undetermined. CDR3 size: 15 residues. Germline values: CDR1 LNHDA, CDR2 SQIVND (reference sequence). V lost 3 bases and J lost 4, with 13 bases in between. CDR3 loop: CASSMVERGGNTIYF. DNA of the CDR3: TGTGCCAGTAGTATGGTCGAGAGAGGAGGAAACACCATATATTTT.

This clone appeared a single time. V usage is TRBV6-2 or TRBV6-3 and J usage is TRBJ2-3; TRBD1 matches at 9 bases. The CDR3 loop spans 16 amino acids. Germline trimming cut 2 bases from V and 1 base from J; bases unmatched to any gene: 4. The germline CDR1 and CDR2 sequences are MNHEY and SVGEGT. The CDR3 DNA reads as TGTGCCAGCAGTTACGGGGGGACAGGGCGCACAGATACGCAGTATTTT. Protein product: CASSYGGTGRTDTQYF.

V is TRBV15 and J is TRBJ2-5, with 8 nucleotides matching TRBD1. The germline CDR1 and CDR2 sequences are LNHNV and YYDKDF (reference sequence). The CDR3 contains 17 residues. The trim removed 1 base at V and 5 bases at J, leaving 12 bases unmatched. The CDR3 coding sequence is TGTGCCACCAGCAGAGTCCCCCAGGGCAGGGGGCAGGAGACCCAGTACTTC. It encodes CATSRVPQGRGQETQYF.

The V and J genes are TRBV19 and TRBJ1-5; 9 bases are shared with TRBD1. V lost 5 bases to trimming and J lost 8 bases; unmatched junction nucleotides: 7. The germline V gene encodes CDR1 LNHDA and CDR2 SQIVND (reference sequence). CDR3 size: 14 residues. CDR3 residues: CASSSGTGLEPQHF. The CDR3, as DNA: TGTGCCAGTAGTTCCGGGACAGGGTTAGAGCCCCAGCATTTT.

The chain joins TRBV10-2 to TRBJ1-2; a weak D match, TRBD1 (5 bases). Germline values: CDR1 WSHSY, CDR2 SAAADI. V lost 0 bases to trimming and J lost 3 bases, with 14 bases between them. This CDR3 has 16 residues. The CDR3 coding sequence is TGCGCCAGCAGTGAGTCTACCCCATGGGGGGACTATGGCTACACCTTC. Translation gives CASSESTPWGDYGYTF.

The J gene is TRBJ2-5, the V gene TRBV4-3, with 7 bases lining up with TRBD1. V trimming: 0 bases; J trimming: 9 bases; junction bases outside the gene matches: 1. CDR3 length: 12 amino acids. From germline, CDR1 is LGHNA and CDR2 YSLEER. CDR3 bases: TGCGCCAGCAGCCAAGATAGGGGGCCCCAGTACTTC. Protein product: CASSQDRGPQYF.

This chain joins TRBV9 and TRBJ1-6, with 8 bases that match TRBD1. The junction had 4 bases not matched to a gene; V was cut back by 3 bases and J by 5 bases. Per germline, CDR1 SGDLS and CDR2 YYNGEE. The length of the CDR3 is 15 residues. The CDR3 sequence is CASSAGTGNNSPLHF. The CDR3 DNA reads as TGTGCCAGCAGCGCCGGGACAGGAAATAATTCACCCCTCCACTTT.

About this clone itself: The identical CDR3 is also encoded by other nucleotide sequences in the sample. The chain carries TRBV6-2 or TRBV6-3 and TRBJ1-1, with a weak D call TRBD1 (6 bases). Deletions cut 4 bases from V and 2 bases from J, with 11 bases between. Germline CDR1 reads MNHEY; CDR2 reads SVGEGT. CDR3 length: 14 residues. The CDR3: CASSLQGRNTEAFF. CDR3 sequence (DNA): TGTGCCAGCAGTTTACAGGGTAGAAACACTGAAGCTTTCTTT.

In this sample, this clone turned up a few times. For the CDR3, the DNA is TGTGCTAGTGGGCCGGGACTAGATCCCGGGGAGCTGTTTTTT. Translated, it gives CASGPGLDPGELFF. V and J are TRBV12-5 and TRBJ2-2; 8 nucleotides align to TRBD2. V gave up 6 bases and J gave up 6 bases; unmatched junction bases: 6. CDR1 LGHNT and CDR2 FRNRAP come from the germline V gene. This CDR3 has 14 amino acids.

V and J are TRBV5-4 and TRBJ2-2; tentative D call: TRBD2 (7 bases). In germline, CDR1 is SGHNT, CDR2 YYREEE (reference sequence). V was pared by 4 bases and J by 2 bases, with 12 bases between. There are 15 residues in the CDR3. The CDR3 sequence: CASSVGGPNTGELFF. The CDR3 DNA follows: TGTGCCAGCAGCGTCGGGGGGCCCAACACCGGGGAGCTGTTTTTT.

V is TRBV13 and J is TRBJ2-1, with 9 bases aligning to TRBD2. V trimming: 8 bases; J trimming: 0 bases; junction bases outside the gene matches: 5. The CDR3 is 15 residues long. The germline gives CDR1 PRHDT, CDR2 FYEKMQ (reference sequence). Here the CDR3 reads CASLLAGRSYNEQFF. Here the CDR3 DNA reads TGTGCCAGCCTACTAGCGGGTCGCTCCTACAATGAGCAGTTCTTC.

The CDR3 loop reads CASSVSGTSGYEQYF. CDR3 bases: TGTGCCAGCAGCGTGTCAGGGACTAGCGGGTACGAGCAGTACTTC. The rearrangement joins TRBV9 to TRBJ2-7; TRBD2 agrees at 12 bases. Germline V gives CDR1 SGDLS, CDR2 YYNGEE. J gave up 4 bases and V 2 bases, and 4 bases lay outside the gene matches. The CDR3 spans 15 residues. The full variable domain, completed using reference TRBV9 and TRBJ2-7, is DSGVTQTPKHLITATGQRVTLRCSPRSGDLSVYWYQQSLDQGLQFLIQYYNGEERAKGNILERFSAQQFPDLHSELNLSSLELGDSALYFCASSVSGTSGYEQYFGPGTRLTVT.

CDR3 loop: CASSYSKVFGYEQYF. The DNA of the CDR3 is TGTGCCAGCAGTTATAGTAAGGTCTTCGGGTACGAGCAGTACTTC. The gene calls are TRBV6-2 or TRBV6-3 and TRBJ2-7, with unresolved D. The CDR3 runs 15 residues. Per germline, CDR1 MNHEY and CDR2 SVGEGT. V dropped 3 bases and J dropped 4 bases, with 16 bases sitting between them.

This chain joins TRBV9 and TRBJ2-2, with D possibly matching TRBD2 (6 bases). The CDR3 totals 17 residues. The V end lost 3 bases, the J end lost 2 bases, and 17 bases lay between the germline ends. CDR1 is SGDLS, CDR2 YYNGEE, per germline. CDR3 in DNA: TGTGCCAGCAGCGCCGGGACCCGGGGGACCAACACCGGGGAGCTGTTTTTT. Amino acids: CASSAGTRGTNTGELFF.

The genes are TRBV5-6 and TRBJ1-2; D may be TRBD1 (6 bases). There are 15 residues in the CDR3. The germline V and J ends were trimmed by 1 base and 4 bases, with 14 bases remaining between them. Per the germline V gene, CDR1 is SGHDT and CDR2 is YYEEEE. The CDR3 protein is CASSLRGGKGYGYTF. The CDR3 region has the DNA TGTGCCAGCAGCTTGAGAGGGGGAAAGGGCTATGGCTACACCTTC.

The chain carries TRBV19 and TRBJ2-7; 9 nucleotides match TRBD2. V gave up 6 bases and J gave up 0 bases; unmatched junction bases: 3. The V gene's germline CDR1 is LNHDA and CDR2 SQIVND (reference sequence). This CDR3 spans 14 amino acids. In DNA form, the CDR3 reads TGTGCCAGTAGCCCTAGCGGGGCCTCCTACGAGCAGTACTTC. This codes for CASSPSGASYEQYF.